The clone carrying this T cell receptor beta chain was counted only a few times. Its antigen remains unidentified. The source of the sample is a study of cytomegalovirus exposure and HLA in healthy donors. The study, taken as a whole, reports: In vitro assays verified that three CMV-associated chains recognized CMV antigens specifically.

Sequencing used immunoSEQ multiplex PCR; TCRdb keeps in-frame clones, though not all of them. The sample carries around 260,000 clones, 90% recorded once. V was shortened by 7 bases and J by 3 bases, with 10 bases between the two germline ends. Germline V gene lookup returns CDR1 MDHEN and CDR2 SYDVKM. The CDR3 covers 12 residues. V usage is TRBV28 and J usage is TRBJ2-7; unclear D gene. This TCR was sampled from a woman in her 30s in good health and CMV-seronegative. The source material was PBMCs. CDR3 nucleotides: TGTGCCAGCAAAACGAGTTACTACGAGCAGTACTTC. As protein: CASKTSYYEQYF.